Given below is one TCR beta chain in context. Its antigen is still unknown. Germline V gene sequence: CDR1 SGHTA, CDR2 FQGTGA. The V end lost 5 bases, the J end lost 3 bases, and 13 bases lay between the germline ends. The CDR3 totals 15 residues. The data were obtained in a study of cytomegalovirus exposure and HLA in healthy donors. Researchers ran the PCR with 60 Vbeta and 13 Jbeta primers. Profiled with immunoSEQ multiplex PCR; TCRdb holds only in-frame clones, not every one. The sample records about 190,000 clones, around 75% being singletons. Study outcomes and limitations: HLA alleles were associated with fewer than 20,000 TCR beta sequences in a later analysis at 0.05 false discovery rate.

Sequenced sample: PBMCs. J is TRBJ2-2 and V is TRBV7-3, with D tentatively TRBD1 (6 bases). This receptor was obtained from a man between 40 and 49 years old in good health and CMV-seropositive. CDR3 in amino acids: CASSRRSGDTGELFF. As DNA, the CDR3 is TGTGCCAGCAGCCGCCGGTCAGGGGACACCGGGGAGCTGTTTTTT.